The sequence of this TCR beta chain was determined in a study of blood T cell repertoires in COVID-19. The overall study: Sites across the United States, Italy and Spain contributed samples from acute and convalescent COVID-19.

Profiling relied on immunoSEQ multiplex PCR, and the TCRdb table lists in-frame clones only, not all of them. Of roughly 350,000 clones in the sample, roughly 86% were seen once. Sequenced input: peripheral blood. This TCR was sampled from a woman aged 30 to 39 with COVID-19, enrolled during active disease.

CDR3 sequence: CASRGVENEQFF. Written as DNA, the CDR3 is TGTGCCAGCAGGGGCGTAGAAAATGAGCAGTTCTTC. This chain links TRBV7-3 with TRBJ2-1; D gene unclear. CDR1 is SGHTA, CDR2 FQGTGA, per germline. The CDR3 extends over 12 amino acids. Trimming removed 6 bases at V and 7 bases at J, with 10 bases between. Supplemented by reference TRBV7-3 and TRBJ2-1, the full variable domain reads GAGVSQTPSNKVTEKGKYVELRCDPISGHTALYWYRQSLGQGPEFLIYFQGTGAADDSGLPNDRFFAVRPEGSVSTLKIQRTERGDSAVYLCASRGVENEQFFGPGTRLTVL.